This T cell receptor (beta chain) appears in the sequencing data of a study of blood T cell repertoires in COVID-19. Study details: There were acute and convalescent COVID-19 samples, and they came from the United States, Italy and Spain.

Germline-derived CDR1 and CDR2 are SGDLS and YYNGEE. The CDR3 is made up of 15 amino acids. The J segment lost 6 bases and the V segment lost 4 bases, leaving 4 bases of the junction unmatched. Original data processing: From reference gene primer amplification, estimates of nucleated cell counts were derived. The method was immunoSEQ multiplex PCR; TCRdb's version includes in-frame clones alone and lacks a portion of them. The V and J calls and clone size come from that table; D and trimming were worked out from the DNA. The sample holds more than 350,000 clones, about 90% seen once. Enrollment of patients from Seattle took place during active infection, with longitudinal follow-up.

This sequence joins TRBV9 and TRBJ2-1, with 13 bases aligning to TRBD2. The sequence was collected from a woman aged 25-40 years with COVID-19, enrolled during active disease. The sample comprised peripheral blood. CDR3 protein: CASSRTSGSINEQFF. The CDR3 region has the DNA TGTGCCAGCAGCCGGACTAGCGGGAGCATCAATGAGCAGTTCTTC.